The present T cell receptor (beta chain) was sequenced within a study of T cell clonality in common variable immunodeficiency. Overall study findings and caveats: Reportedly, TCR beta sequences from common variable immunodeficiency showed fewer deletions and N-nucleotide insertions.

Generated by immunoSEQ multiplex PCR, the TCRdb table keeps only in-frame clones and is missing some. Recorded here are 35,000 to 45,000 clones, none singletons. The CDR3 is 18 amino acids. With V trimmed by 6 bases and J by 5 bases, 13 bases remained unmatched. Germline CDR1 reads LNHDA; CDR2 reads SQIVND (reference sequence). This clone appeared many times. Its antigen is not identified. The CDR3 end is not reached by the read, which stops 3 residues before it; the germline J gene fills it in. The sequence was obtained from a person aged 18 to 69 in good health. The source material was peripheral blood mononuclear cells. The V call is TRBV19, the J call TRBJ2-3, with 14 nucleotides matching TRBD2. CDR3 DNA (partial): TGTGCCAGTAGCCCAAGACTAGCGGGAGGGCCTTATCTAGATACG. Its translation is CASSPRLAGGPYLDT. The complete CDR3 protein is CASSPRLAGGPYLDTQYF.